This TCR beta chain comes out of a study of blood T cell repertoires in COVID-19. V gave up 7 bases and J gave up 10 bases, with 23 bases separating them. This CDR3 region has 15 residues. Germline V gene data show CDR1 as GTSNPN and CDR2 as SVGIG (reference sequence). Here immunoSEQ multiplex PCR was the method, and the copy in TCRdb shows in-frame clones only, minus some. The sample consists of fewer than 40,000 clones, more than 70% of them appearing once. J is TRBJ1-6 and V is TRBV30; D is ambiguous. This receptor was obtained from a middle-aged woman with active or convalescent COVID-19. Sequenced: peripheral blood. CDR3 in DNA: TGTGCCTTAAACCCCAATCCCGGAGGAAACTCACCCCTCCACTTT. Translating it yields CALNPNPGGNSPLHF.